One sample yielded the 18 T cell receptor beta chains listed below, sequenced in a study of blood T cell repertoires in COVID-19. The table came from immunoSEQ multiplex PCR; TCRdb's copy has only in-frame clones and leaves some out. The sample lists under 95,000 clones, roughly 85% seen once, with roughly 46% in the top ten. The source material was peripheral blood. All receptors derive from a human donor in a cohort sampled during active COVID-19.

The chain carries TRBV5-5 and TRBJ1-5; D is unresolved. Germline lookup yields CDR1 SGHKS and CDR2 YYEKEE (reference sequence). CDR3 size: 16 residues. V lost 3 bases, J lost 1 base, and 14 bases lay in between. This CDR3 is CASSSQTGRSNQPQHF. The CDR3 DNA reads as TGTGCCAGCAGCTCCCAAACGGGTAGGAGCAATCAGCCCCAGCATTTT. The complete variable domain, with remaining parts taken from reference TRBV5-5 and TRBJ1-5, reads DAGVTQSPTHLIKTRGQQVTLRCSPISGHKSVSWYQQVLGQGPQFIFQYYEKEERGRGNFPDRFSARQFPNYSSELNVNALLLGDSALYLCASSSQTGRSNQPQHFGDGTRLSIL.

J is TRBJ1-2 and V is TRBV20-1; D not certain. The CDR3 totals 12 residues. Deletions cut 3 bases from V and 3 bases from J, with 8 bases between. Looked up from germline, CDR1 is DFQATT and CDR2 is SNEGSKA (reference sequence). The DNA for the CDR3 is TGCAGTGCTAGTAACGGGTACTATGGCTACACCTTC. Its translation: CSASNGYYGYTF.

This clone was seen a handful of times. The CDR3 protein is CASSRLAGYNEQFF. CDR3 sequence (DNA): TGCGCCAGCAGCCGGCTAGCGGGATACAATGAGCAGTTCTTC. This chain joins TRBV4-3 and TRBJ2-1; 9 bases line up with TRBD2. The germline CDR1 and CDR2 sequences are LGHNA and YSLEER. V lost 4 bases to trimming and J lost 4 bases; unmatched junction nucleotides: 2. The CDR3 consists of 14 residues.

The chain couples TRBV7-2 to TRBJ2-2; a weak D match, TRBD2 (7 bases). V was pared by 6 bases and J by 4 bases, with 15 bases between. The CDR3 consists of 15 residues. Germline V gene lookup returns CDR1 SGHTA and CDR2 FQGNSA. The CDR3 coding sequence is TGTGCCAGCAGTTCCGGGGGGCGGCGCACCGGGGAGCTGTTTTTT. Amino acids: CASSSGGRRTGELFF.

The J gene is TRBJ1-1, the V gene TRBV12-3 or TRBV12-4; no clear D. The CDR3 contains 11 residues. V lost 5 bases and J lost 6, with 7 bases in between. The CDR3, as DNA: TGTGCCAGCAGTCCACCGGCTGAAGCTTTCTTT. This gives the protein CASSPPAEAFF.

V is TRBV5-1 and J is TRBJ2-4; a weak D match, TRBD2 (6 bases). CDR1 and CDR2 (germline): SGHRS, YFSETQ. The length of the CDR3 is 16 residues. With 4 bases removed from V and 3 bases from J, the gap between germline ends came to 17 bases. CDR3 amino acids: CASSPDFRESKNIQYF. In DNA, the CDR3 is TGCGCCAGCAGCCCAGACTTTCGGGAGAGCAAAAACATTCAGTACTTC.

This clone occurred once. The rearrangement uses TRBV7-3 and TRBJ2-1; 7 bases fit TRBD2. The germline V gene encodes CDR1 SGHTA and CDR2 FQGTGA. The trim removed 5 bases at V and 2 bases at J, leaving 6 bases unmatched. The CDR3 has 15 residues. The CDR3 DNA reads TGTGCCAGCAGCACAGCCGGGACTACCTACAATGAGCAGTTCTTC. Translation gives CASSTAGTTYNEQFF.

The chain has TRBV7-9 and TRBJ1-1; D is undetermined. The germline CDR1 and CDR2 sequences are SEHNR and FQNEAQ (reference sequence). The CDR3 is 13 amino acids. V lost 5 bases, J lost 10 bases, and 17 bases lay in between. The CDR3 reads CASSVLEGVRAFF. The DNA for the CDR3 is TGTGCCAGCAGCGTACTAGAGGGTGTTAGAGCTTTCTTT.

This clone was observed once. V and J are TRBV9 and TRBJ2-1; 8 nucleotides agree with TRBD2. This CDR3 has 14 amino acids. V shed 4 bases and J 6 bases; nucleotides not matched to a gene: 6. Germline values: CDR1 SGDLS, CDR2 YYNGEE. CDR3 loop: CASSPALAGNEQFF. DNA of the CDR3: TGTGCCAGCAGCCCAGCGCTAGCGGGCAATGAGCAGTTCTTC.

The CDR3 protein is CASSSGRETQYF. CDR3 bases: TGTGCCAGTAGTAGCGGGAGAGAGACCCAGTACTTC. The rearrangement links TRBV19 to TRBJ2-5; 7 nucleotides line up with TRBD2. The CDR3 spans 12 residues. The germline CDR1 and CDR2 sequences are LNHDA and SQIVND (reference sequence). V was pared by 4 bases and J by 4 bases, with 0 bases of the junction left unmatched.

The chain combines TRBV2 with TRBJ2-5, with D possibly matching TRBD1 (5 bases). Trimming left V 1 base short and J 2 bases short, with 8 bases between. The CDR3 has 14 amino acids. Germline assignment: CDR1 SNHLY and CDR2 FYNNEI. In DNA, the CDR3 is TGTGCCAGCAGTGAAGGGGGCCAACAAGAGACCCAGTACTTC. This encodes CASSEGGQQETQYF.

The chain is built from TRBV6-5 and TRBJ2-7, with 11 bases that match TRBD2. This CDR3 comprises 15 residues. CDR1 is MNHEY, CDR2 SVGAGI, per germline. V shed 5 bases, J shed 4 bases, and the junction held 7 bases outside the gene matches. For the CDR3, the DNA is TGTGCCAGCAGTCAGGGGACTAGCGGTTCTTACGAGCAGTACTTC. Translating gives CASSQGTSGSYEQYF.

The rearrangement links TRBV7-2 to TRBJ2-1; the D is unclear. Germline loops: CDR1 SGHTA, CDR2 FQGNSA. The CDR3 has 13 amino acids. The V and J ends lost 1 base and 5 bases respectively, with 6 bases between them. The CDR3 reads CASSLGQDNEQFF. CDR3 bases: TGTGCCAGCAGCTTAGGCCAGGACAATGAGCAGTTCTTC.

The J gene is TRBJ2-5, the V gene TRBV10-3; tentatively, D is TRBD2 (5 bases). Germline loops: CDR1 ENHRY, CDR2 SYGVKD. V lost 2 bases and J lost 5, with 9 bases in between. The CDR3 contains 13 residues. CDR3 in DNA: TGTGCCATCAGTGAGCAGGAGGTGGAGACCCAGTACTTC. It specifies CAISEQEVETQYF.

This chain links TRBV19 with TRBJ2-2; possible D gene TRBD1, 5 bases. CDR1 is LNHDA and CDR2 is SQIVND in the germline V gene (reference sequence). The CDR3 runs to 13 residues. The ends were cut back, 8 bases at V and 4 bases at J, with 11 bases in the middle. CDR3 bases: TGTGCCAGTTCAAGGGGTAGCACCGGGGAGCTGTTTTTT. This translates into CASSRGSTGELFF.

V and J are TRBV19 and TRBJ2-1; 7 bases are a match to TRBD1. Germline V gene data show CDR1 as LNHDA and CDR2 as SQIVND (reference sequence). Trimming at V came to 8 bases and at J to 1 base, leaving 2 bases not matched to a gene. There are 13 residues in the CDR3. The CDR3 DNA sequence: TGTGCCAGTTCGGGACAGTCCTACAATGAGCAGTTCTTC. It is translated as CASSGQSYNEQFF.

This clone was observed once. The chain is built from TRBV5-1 and TRBJ2-7; D uncertain. V shed 0 bases and J shed 3 bases, with 10 bases lying between them. Germline V lookup: CDR1 SGHRS, CDR2 YFSETQ. CDR3 length: 14 amino acids. The CDR3: CASSLGSIFYEQYF. The DNA of the CDR3 is TGCGCCAGCAGCTTGGGGAGTATCTTCTACGAGCAGTACTTC.

This clone was picked up one time. The rearrangement uses TRBV11-3 and TRBJ2-5; 8 bases fit TRBD2. The CDR3 is made up of 14 amino acids. V gave up 5 bases and J gave up 0 bases; unmatched junction bases: 2. Germline V gene data show CDR1 as SGHNT and CDR2 as YENEEA. CDR3 DNA sequence: TGTGCCAGCAGCCGGGGGGGATACCAAGAGACCCAGTACTTC. Translating it yields CASSRGGYQETQYF.